This T cell receptor (beta chain) was profiled in a study of Ad26.COV2.S vaccination and SARS-CoV-2 variants. Generated by immunoSEQ multiplex PCR, the TCRdb table keeps only in-frame clones and is missing some. The sample includes some 480,000 clones, roughly 87% of them seen just once. The V gene lost 5 bases and the J gene lost 1 base, with 16 bases spanning the gap. Looked up from germline, CDR1 is SGHTA and CDR2 is FQGTGA. The CDR3 sequence is 16 residues long. Specified treatment: some 20 received Ad26.COV2.S at low or high dose, single or two shots; roughly 5 received placebo; per-sample allocation not given. The study sampled participants on day 63 after the first vaccine or placebo injection.

The gene calls are TRBV7-3 and TRBJ2-3, with TRBD2 as a possible D gene (6 bases). Sequences were derived from peripheral blood, sampled in a trial of Ad26.COV2.S vaccine versus placebo. The receptor comes from a person between 18 and 59 years old who received the Ad26.COV2.S COVID-19 vaccine or a placebo. In DNA, the CDR3 is TGTGCCAGCAGCCGGGAACGACTAGAGGGCACAGATACGCAGTATTTT. It specifies CASSRERLEGTDTQYF.